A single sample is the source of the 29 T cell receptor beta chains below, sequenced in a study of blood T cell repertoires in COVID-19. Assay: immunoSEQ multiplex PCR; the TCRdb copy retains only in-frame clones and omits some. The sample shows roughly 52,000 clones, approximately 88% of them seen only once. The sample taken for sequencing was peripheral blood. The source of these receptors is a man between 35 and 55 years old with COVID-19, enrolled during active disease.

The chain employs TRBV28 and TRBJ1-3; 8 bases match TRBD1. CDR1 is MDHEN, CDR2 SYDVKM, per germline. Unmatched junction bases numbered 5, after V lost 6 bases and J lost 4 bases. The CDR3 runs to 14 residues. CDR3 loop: CASRPGGAGNTIYF. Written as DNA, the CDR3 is TGTGCCAGCAGGCCAGGGGGCGCCGGAAACACCATATATTTT.

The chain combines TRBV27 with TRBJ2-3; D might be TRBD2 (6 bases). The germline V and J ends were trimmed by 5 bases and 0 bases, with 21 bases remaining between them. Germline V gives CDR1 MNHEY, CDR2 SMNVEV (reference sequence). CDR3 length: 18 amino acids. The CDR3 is CASSPVRGPRGSTDTQYF. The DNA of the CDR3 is TGTGCCAGCAGTCCTGTGCGGGGCCCACGGGGTAGCACAGATACGCAGTATTTT.

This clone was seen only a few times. The CDR3: CASSLNSGSYNEQFF. The CDR3 bases are TGTGCCAGCAGCTTGAATAGCGGGTCTTACAATGAGCAGTTCTTC. V gene TRBV5-8 combines with J gene TRBJ2-1; 7 nucleotides match TRBD2. The CDR3 loop spans 15 amino acids. With 1 base clipped from V and 4 bases from J, the junction kept 5 bases outside the gene matches. CDR1 SGHTS and CDR2 YDEGEE come from the germline V gene.

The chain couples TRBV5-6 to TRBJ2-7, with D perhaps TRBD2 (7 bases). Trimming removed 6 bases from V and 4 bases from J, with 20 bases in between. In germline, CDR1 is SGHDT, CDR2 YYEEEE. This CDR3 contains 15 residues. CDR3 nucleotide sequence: TGTGCCAGCACCCTTGTACGGGGGGCTTTTTACGAGCAGTACTTC. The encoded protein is CASTLVRGAFYEQYF.

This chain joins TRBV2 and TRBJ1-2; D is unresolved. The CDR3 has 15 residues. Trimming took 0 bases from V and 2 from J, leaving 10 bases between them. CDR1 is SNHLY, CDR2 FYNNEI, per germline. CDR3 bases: TGTGCCAGCAGTGAAGCCCGGACTTCAAACTATGGCTACACCTTC. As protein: CASSEARTSNYGYTF.

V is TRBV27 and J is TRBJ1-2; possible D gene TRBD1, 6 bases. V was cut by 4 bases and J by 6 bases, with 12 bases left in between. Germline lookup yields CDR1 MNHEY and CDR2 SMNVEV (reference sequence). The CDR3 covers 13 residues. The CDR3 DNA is TGTGCCAGCAGTTACAGGGTATCGGATGGCTACACCTTC. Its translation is CASSYRVSDGYTF.

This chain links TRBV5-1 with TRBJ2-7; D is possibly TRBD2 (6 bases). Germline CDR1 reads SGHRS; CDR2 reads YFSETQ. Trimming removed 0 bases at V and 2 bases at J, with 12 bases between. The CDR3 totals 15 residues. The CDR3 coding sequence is TGCGCCAGCAGCTTGGGTCTAGCGCCAACCTACGAGCAGTACTTC. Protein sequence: CASSLGLAPTYEQYF.

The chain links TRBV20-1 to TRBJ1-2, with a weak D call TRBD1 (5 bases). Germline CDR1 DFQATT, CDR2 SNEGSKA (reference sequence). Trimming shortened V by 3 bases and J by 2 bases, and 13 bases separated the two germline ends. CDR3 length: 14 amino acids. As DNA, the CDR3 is TGCAGTGCTAGTCTGGGATCAGGGAACTATGGCTACACCTTC. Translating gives CSASLGSGNYGYTF.

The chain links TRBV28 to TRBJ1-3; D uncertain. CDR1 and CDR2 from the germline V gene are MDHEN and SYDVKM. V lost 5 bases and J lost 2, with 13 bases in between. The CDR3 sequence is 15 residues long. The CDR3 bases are TGTGCCAGCAGTCCAGGACTCATTCCTGGAAACACCATATATTTT. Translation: CASSPGLIPGNTIYF.

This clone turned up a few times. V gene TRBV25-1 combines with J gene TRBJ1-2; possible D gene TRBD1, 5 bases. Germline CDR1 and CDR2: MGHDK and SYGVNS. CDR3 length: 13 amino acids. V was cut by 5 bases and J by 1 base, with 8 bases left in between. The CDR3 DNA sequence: TGTGCCAGCAGTCTGACAGTTAACTATGGCTACACCTTC. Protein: CASSLTVNYGYTF.

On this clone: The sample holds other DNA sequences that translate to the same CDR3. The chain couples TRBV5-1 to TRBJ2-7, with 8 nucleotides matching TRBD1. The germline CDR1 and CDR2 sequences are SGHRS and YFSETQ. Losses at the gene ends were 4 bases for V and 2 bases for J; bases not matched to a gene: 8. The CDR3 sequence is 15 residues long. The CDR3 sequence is CASSPGGTGAYEQYF. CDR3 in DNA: TGCGCCAGCAGCCCTGGTGGGACAGGAGCCTACGAGCAGTACTTC.

CDR3 nucleotides: TGTGCCAGTAGTATAAACCGGGACAGGAGAGGTAGCACTGAAGCTTTCTTT. It yields the protein CASSINRDRRGSTEAFF. The rearrangement uses TRBV19 and TRBJ1-1, with 8 bases that match TRBD1. Trimming took 2 bases from V and 4 from J; bases not matched to a gene: 12. The CDR3 is 17 residues long. From germline, CDR1 is LNHDA and CDR2 SQIVND (reference sequence).

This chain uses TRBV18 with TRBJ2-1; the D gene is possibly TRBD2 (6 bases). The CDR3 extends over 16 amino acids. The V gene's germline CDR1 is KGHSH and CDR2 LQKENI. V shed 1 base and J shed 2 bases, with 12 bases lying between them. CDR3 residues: CASSPRLGGAYNEQFF. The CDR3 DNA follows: TGTGCCAGCTCACCACGCCTCGGCGGGGCCTACAATGAGCAGTTCTTC.

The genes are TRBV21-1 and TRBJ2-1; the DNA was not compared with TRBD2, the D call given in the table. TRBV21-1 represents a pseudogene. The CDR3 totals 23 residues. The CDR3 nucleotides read TGTGCCAGCAGCAAAGAAACCTTCTTTCCGGGACTAGCGGGGCGATGCTCCTACAATGAGCAGTTCTTC. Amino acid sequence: CASSKETFFPGLAGRCSYNEQFF.

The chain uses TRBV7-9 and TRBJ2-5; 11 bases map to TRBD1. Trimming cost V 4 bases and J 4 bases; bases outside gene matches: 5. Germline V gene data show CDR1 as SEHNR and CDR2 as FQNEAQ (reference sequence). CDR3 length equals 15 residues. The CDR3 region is CASSSGQGARETQYF. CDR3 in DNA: TGTGCCAGCAGCTCCGGACAGGGGGCGCGAGAGACCCAGTACTTC.

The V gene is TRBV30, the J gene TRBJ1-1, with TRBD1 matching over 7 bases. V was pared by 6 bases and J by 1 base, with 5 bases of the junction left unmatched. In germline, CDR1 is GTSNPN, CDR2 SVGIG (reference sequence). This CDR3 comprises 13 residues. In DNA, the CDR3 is TGTGCCTGTCCGGGACAGACGAACACTGAAGCTTTCTTT. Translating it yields CACPGQTNTEAFF.

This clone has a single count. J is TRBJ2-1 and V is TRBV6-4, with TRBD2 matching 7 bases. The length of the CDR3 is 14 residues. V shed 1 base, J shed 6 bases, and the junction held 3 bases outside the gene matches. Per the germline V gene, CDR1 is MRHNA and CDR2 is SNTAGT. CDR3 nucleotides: TGTGCCAGCAGTGACTGGTCTAGCGGCAATGAGCAGTTCTTC. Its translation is CASSDWSSGNEQFF.

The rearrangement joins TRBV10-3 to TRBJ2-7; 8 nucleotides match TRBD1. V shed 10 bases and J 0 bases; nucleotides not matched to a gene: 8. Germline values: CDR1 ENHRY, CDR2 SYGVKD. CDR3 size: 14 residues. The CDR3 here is CASEQGQASYEQYF. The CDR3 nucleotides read TGTGCCAGCGAACAGGGACAGGCCTCCTACGAGCAGTACTTC.

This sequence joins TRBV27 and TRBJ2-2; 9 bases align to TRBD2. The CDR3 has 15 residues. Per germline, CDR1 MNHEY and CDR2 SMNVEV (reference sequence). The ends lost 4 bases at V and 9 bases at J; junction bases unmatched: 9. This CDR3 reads CASSWGSSGSRELFF. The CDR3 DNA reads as TGTGCCAGCAGTTGGGGTAGTAGCGGGAGCCGGGAGCTGTTTTTT.

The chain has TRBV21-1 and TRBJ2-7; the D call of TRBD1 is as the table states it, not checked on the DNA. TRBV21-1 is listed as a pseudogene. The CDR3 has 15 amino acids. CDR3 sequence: CASSKVKGHPTGQYF. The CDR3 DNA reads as TGTGCCAGCAGCAAAGTAAAGGGACACCCTACCGGTCAGTACTTC.

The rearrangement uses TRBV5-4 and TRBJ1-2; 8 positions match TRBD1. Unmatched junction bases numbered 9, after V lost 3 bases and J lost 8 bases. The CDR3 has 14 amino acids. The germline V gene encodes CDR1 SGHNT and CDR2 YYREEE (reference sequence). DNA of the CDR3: TGTGCCAGCAGCTCTTTTGGACAGGGAGAAGGCTACACCTTC. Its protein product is CASSSFGQGEGYTF.

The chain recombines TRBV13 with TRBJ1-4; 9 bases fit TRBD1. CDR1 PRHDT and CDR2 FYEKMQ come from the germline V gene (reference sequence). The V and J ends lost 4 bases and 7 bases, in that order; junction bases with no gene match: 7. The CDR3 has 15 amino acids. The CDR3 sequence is CASSSTGTGSEKLFF. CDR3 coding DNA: TGTGCCAGCAGCTCCACCGGGACAGGGAGTGAAAAACTGTTTTTT.

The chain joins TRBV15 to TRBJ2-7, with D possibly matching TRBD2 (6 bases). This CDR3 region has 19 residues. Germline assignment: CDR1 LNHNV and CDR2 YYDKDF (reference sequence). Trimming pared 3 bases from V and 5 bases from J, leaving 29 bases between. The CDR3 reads CATSSTPRAEDPASDEQYF. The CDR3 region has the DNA TGTGCCACCAGCAGTACCCCAAGAGCCGAGGACCCTGCTAGCGACGAGCAGTACTTC.

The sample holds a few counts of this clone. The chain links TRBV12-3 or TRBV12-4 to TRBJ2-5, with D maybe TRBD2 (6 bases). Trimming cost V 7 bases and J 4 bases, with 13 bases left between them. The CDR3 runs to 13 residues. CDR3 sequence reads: CASNSAGIETQYF. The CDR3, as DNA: TGTGCCAGCAATTCGGCGGGGATAGAGACCCAGTACTTC.

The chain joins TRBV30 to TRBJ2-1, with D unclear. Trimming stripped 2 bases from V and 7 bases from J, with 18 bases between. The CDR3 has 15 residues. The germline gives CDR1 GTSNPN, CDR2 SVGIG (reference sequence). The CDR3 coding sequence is TGTGCCTGGAGTTGGGCGCAAAAACTCCAAAATGAGCAGTTCTTC. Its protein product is CAWSWAQKLQNEQFF.

Written as DNA, the CDR3 is TGCAGCGTTGAAGATACGGGACAGGGAAACACCATATATTTT. Encoded protein: CSVEDTGQGNTIYF. This chain links TRBV29-1 with TRBJ1-3; 7 bases map to TRBD1. There are 14 residues in the CDR3. Germline V lookup: CDR1 SQVTM, CDR2 ANQGSEA. Trimming cost V 0 bases and J 4 bases; bases outside gene matches: 3.

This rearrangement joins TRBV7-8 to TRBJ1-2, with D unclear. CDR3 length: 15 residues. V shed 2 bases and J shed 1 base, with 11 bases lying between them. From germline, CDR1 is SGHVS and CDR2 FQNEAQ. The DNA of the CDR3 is TGTGCCAGCAGCTTAACCATGCGGGGTAACTATGGCTACACCTTC. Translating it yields CASSLTMRGNYGYTF.

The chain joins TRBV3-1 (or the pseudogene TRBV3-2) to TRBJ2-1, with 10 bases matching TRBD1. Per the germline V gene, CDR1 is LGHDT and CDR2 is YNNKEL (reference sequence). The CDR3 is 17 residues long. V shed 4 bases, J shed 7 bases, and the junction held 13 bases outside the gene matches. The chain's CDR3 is CASSPRTGGSPSNEQFF. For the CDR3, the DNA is TGTGCCAGCAGCCCCCGGACAGGGGGATCGCCATCTAATGAGCAGTTCTTC.

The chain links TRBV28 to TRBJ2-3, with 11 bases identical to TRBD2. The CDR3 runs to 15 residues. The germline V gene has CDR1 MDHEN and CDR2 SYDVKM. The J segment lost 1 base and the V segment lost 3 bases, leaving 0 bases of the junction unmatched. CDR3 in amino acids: CASSLGLAGTDTQYF. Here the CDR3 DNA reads TGTGCCAGCAGTTTGGGACTAGCGGGCACAGATACGCAGTATTTT.